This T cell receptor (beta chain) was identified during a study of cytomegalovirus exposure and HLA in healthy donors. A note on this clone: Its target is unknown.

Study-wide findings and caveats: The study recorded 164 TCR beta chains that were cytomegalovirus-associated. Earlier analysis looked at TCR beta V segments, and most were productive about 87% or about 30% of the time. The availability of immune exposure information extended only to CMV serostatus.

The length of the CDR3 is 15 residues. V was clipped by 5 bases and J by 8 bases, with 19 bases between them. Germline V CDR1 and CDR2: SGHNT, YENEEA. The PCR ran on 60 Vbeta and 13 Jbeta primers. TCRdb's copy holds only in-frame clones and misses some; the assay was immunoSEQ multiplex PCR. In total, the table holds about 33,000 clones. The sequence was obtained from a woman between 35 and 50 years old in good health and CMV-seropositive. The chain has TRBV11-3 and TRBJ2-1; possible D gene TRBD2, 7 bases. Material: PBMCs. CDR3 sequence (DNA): TGTGCCAGCAGCCCTAGGGGGGAGGGCCCCCATGAGCAGTTCTTC. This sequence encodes CASSPRGEGPHEQFF.